These T cell receptor beta chains were read from a single sample in a study of PD-L1 blockade in urothelial cancer. Assay used: immunoSEQ multiplex PCR; TCRdb lists only in-frame clones, some missing. Counted here are over 75,000 clones, over 65% occurring once; the ten biggest clones make up around 14%. Sequences were derived from PBMCs, sampled around atezolizumab (anti-PD-L1) treatment. Source of these receptors: a man in his 60s with urothelial cancer. Both conserved end residues are part of each CDR3. D genes are given only for firm matches. Not every row has a clone size; where given, it reads once, few, many or a size class.

CASSSGDLNYGYTF	TGTGCCAGCAGCTCGGGGGACCTAAACTATGGCTACACCTTC	TRBV5-5	-	-	TRBJ1-2
CASSSKGENEQYF	TGCGCCAGCAGCTCGAAAGGGGAAAACGAGCAGTACTTC	TRBV5-1	-	-	TRBJ2-7
CASSITGESYNEQFF	TGTGCCAGTAGTATAACAGGGGAATCCTACAATGAGCAGTTCTTC	TRBV19	TRBD1	-	TRBJ2-1
CASRFSSYEQYF	TGTGCCAGCAGATTTAGCTCCTACGAGCAGTACTTC	TRBV6-6	-	-	TRBJ2-7
CASSLAPKLAGGGETQYF	TGTGCCAGCAGCTTAGCCCCTAAACTAGCGGGAGGAGGAGAGACCCAGTACTTC	TRBV7-8	TRBD2	-	TRBJ2-5
CASSWGGGRNSYEQYF	TGTGCCAGCAGCTGGGGGGGCGGGAGGAACTCCTACGAGCAGTACTTC	TRBV11-2	TRBD2	once	TRBJ2-7
CASSSDPGSTEAFF	TGTGCCAGCAGCTCTGACCCGGGGAGCACTGAAGCTTTCTTT	TRBV7-3	-	few	TRBJ1-1
CAISESLARSYNEQFF	TGTGCCATCAGTGAGAGCCTAGCCCGCTCCTACAATGAGCAGTTCTTC	TRBV10-3	-	-	TRBJ2-1
CASSQVVIGGLNTEAFF	TGCGCCAGCAGCCAAGTCGTAATAGGGGGCTTGAACACTGAAGCTTTCTTT	TRBV4-1	TRBD1	-	TRBJ1-1
CAISESGLAGVDTQYF	TGTGCCATCAGTGAGTCAGGGCTAGCGGGAGTAGATACGCAGTATTTT	TRBV10-3	TRBD2	-	TRBJ2-3
CASSQALAGVGELFF	TGTGCCAGCAGCCAGGCACTAGCGGGAGTCGGGGAGCTGTTTTTT	TRBV14	TRBD2	-	TRBJ2-2
CASSVERWAYNEQFF	TGTGCCAGCAGCGTCGAGAGGTGGGCCTACAATGAGCAGTTCTTC	TRBV9	-	-	TRBJ2-1
CAGGRDSNQPQHF	TGTGCCGGCGGTCGGGATAGCAATCAGCCCCAGCATTTT	TRBV2	-	-	TRBJ1-5
CASSTLAGGYNEQFF	TGTGCCAGTAGTACCCTAGCGGGAGGGTACAATGAGCAGTTCTTC	TRBV19	TRBD2	few	TRBJ2-1
CASSLGAGEAYEQYF	TGTGCCAGCAGTTTAGGCGCCGGGGAGGCCTACGAGCAGTACTTC	TRBV7-3	-	-	TRBJ2-7
CASGSGFYGYTF	TGTGCCAGCGGATCGGGGTTTTATGGCTACACCTTC	TRBV2	-	-	TRBJ1-2
CASSSSLAGGYNEQFF	TGCGCCAGCAGCTCCTCACTAGCGGGGGGGTACAATGAGCAGTTCTTC	TRBV5-1	TRBD2	once	TRBJ2-1
CASRRGTGVNSPLHF	TGTGCCAGCAGGAGGGGGACAGGCGTTAATTCACCCCTCCACTTT	TRBV6-1	TRBD1	-	TRBJ1-6
CASRPGGSGRGRDEQFF	TGTGCCAGCAGGCCAGGCGGTAGCGGGAGAGGGAGGGATGAGCAGTTCTTC	TRBV25-1	TRBD2	-	TRBJ2-1
CASSLSRGTERGGNTIYF	TGTGCCAGCAGTTTATCGAGGGGGACAGAACGGGGAGGAAACACCATATATTTT	TRBV27	TRBD1	-	TRBJ1-3
CASSLWAGRGGHQPQHF	TGTGCCAGCAGTTTATGGGCCGGTCGTGGGGGCCATCAGCCCCAGCATTTT	TRBV27	-	-	TRBJ1-5
CASVRDTANTGELFF	TGTGCCAGTGTCCGGGACACCGCGAACACCGGGGAGCTGTTTTTT	TRBV11-2	-	-	TRBJ2-2
CASSSREGTYEQYF	TGTGCCAGCAGTTCCCGGGAAGGGACCTACGAGCAGTACTTC	TRBV27	-	-	TRBJ2-7
CASRLSAPSGWGDTQYF	TGTGCCAGCAGGCTTAGTGCCCCTAGCGGGTGGGGGGATACGCAGTATTTT	TRBV13	TRBD2	-	TRBJ2-3
CASSLGLMGLELFF	TGTGCCAGCAGTTTAGGGTTAATGGGCCTGGAGCTGTTTTTT	TRBV28	-	-	TRBJ2-2
CASSRSETRPSQFF	TGTGCCAGCTCACGTAGCGAAACACGCCCTTCGCAGTTCTTC	TRBV18	-	-	TRBJ2-1
CASSLEGQGIADTQYF	TGTGCCAGCAGTTTAGAGGGACAGGGGATCGCAGATACGCAGTATTTT	TRBV28	TRBD1	-	TRBJ2-3
CASSQLGQTNTGELFF	TGTGCCAGCAGCCAGCTGGGACAGACTAACACCGGGGAGCTGTTTTTT	TRBV4-2	TRBD1	-	TRBJ2-2
CASSLVGYGYTF	TGTGCCAGCAGTTTGGTCGGCTATGGCTACACCTTC	TRBV6-5	-	-	TRBJ1-2
CAWRPRGRETQYF	TGTGCCTGGAGGCCCCGGGGTCGGGAGACCCAGTACTTC	TRBV30	-	-	TRBJ2-5
CASSTTGIKEKLFF	TGTGCCAGTAGCACAACAGGGATTAAGGAAAAACTGTTTTTT	TRBV19	-	-	TRBJ1-4
CASRYSETQYF	TGTGCCAGCAGGTATTCAGAGACCCAGTACTTC	TRBV13	-	-	TRBJ2-5
CASSPEVQPQHF	TGTGCCAGCAGTCCCGAGGTTCAGCCCCAGCATTTT	TRBV28	-	once	TRBJ1-5
CASSNTARNTEAFF	TGTGCCAGCAGTAATACAGCAAGGAACACTGAAGCTTTCTTT	TRBV2	-	few	TRBJ1-1
CASSPVGQGSYEQYF	TGTGCCAGCTCACCGGTGGGACAGGGATCCTACGAGCAGTACTTC	TRBV18	TRBD1	-	TRBJ2-7
CASSRDSDQPQHF	TGTGCCAGCAGCCGGGACAGCGATCAGCCCCAGCATTTT	TRBV5-5	TRBD1	-	TRBJ1-5
CASTTDGYGYSNQPQHF	TGTGCCAGCACCACCGACGGATACGGGTATAGCAATCAGCCCCAGCATTTT	TRBV19	-	-	TRBJ1-5
CASRVGTHGGEQFF	TGTGCCAGTCGGGTGGGGACCCACGGGGGGGAGCAGTTCTTC	TRBV2	TRBD2	-	TRBJ2-1
CAWEGTSGRVTGELFF	TGTGCCTGGGAGGGGACGAGCGGGAGAGTCACCGGGGAGCTGTTTTTT	TRBV30	TRBD2	-	TRBJ2-2